This T cell receptor beta chain is from a study of T-cell memory formation after mild COVID-19. Study findings and constraints: The SARS-CoV-2 specificity of second-wave clones reaching peak at day 37 remained unverified.

The CDR3 is 15 residues long. V shed 0 bases and J shed 6 bases, with 18 bases lying between them. The germline V gene encodes CDR1 DFQATT and CDR2 SNEGSKA (reference sequence). TCRdb redid the calling of the 5' RACE reads with MiXCR, one entry per CDR3 protein. The sample includes about 470,000 distinct CDR3 sequences, about 20% seen only once; the top ten take about 12%. Note on this clonotype: Its antigen is unidentified.

The chain has TRBV20-1 and TRBJ2-7, with D perhaps TRBD2 (7 bases). Sequencing input: PBMCs or a T cell subset sorted from them (not recorded which). The sequence was collected from an adult woman who had mild COVID-19 (a few samples of this study predate the infection). Cell type and time point are not known. The DNA for the CDR3 is TGCAGTGCTAGAGATCTCCTAGGGGGGGCCCTCGAGCAGTACTTC. Translation gives CSARDLLGGALEQYF.